The 2 T cell receptor beta chains listed next were all sequenced from one sample in a study of neurological immune-mediated disorders. Via MiXCR, TCRdb re-called the 5' RACE reads, giving one row per CDR3 protein. The table shows approximately 87,000 distinct CDR3 sequences, with roughly 15% occurring only once. Sequencing input: PBMCs. These receptors were taken from a woman in her fifties or sixties in good health.

V and J are TRBV11-2 and TRBJ1-5; 11 nucleotides align to TRBD1. In germline, CDR1 is SGHAT, CDR2 FQNNGV. The CDR3 is made up of 15 amino acids. J lost 4 bases, V lost 5 bases, and 4 bases had no gene match. CDR3 DNA sequence: TGTGCCAGCAGCCACGGGACAGGGGGGAATCAGCCCCAGCATTTT. Amino acids: CASSHGTGGNQPQHF.

This clonotype showed up many times. This chain uses TRBV20-1 with TRBJ2-3; D not certain. V was shortened by 7 bases and J by 6 bases, with 8 bases between the two germline ends. Germline CDR1 reads DFQATT; CDR2 reads SNEGSKA (reference sequence). CDR3 length equals 10 residues. The CDR3 is CSVPWDTQYF. The CDR3 nucleotides are TGCAGTGTCCCATGGGATACGCAGTATTTT.